This TCR beta chain comes out of a study of cytotoxic CD8 clonotypes in ibrutinib-treated CLL. Germline V gene lookup returns CDR1 MNHEY and CDR2 SMNVEV (reference sequence). Trimming removed 7 bases at V and 4 bases at J, with 19 bases between. This CDR3 region has 15 residues. The protocol was immunoSEQ multiplex PCR, while the TCRdb copy is restricted to in-frame clones and leaves out a portion. The table lists around 160,000 clones, approximately 91% of them singletons. The TCR comes from a human donor with chronic lymphocytic leukemia. The sample was PBMCs, taken at disease progression, from a patient treated with ibrutinib. The chain couples TRBV27 to TRBJ2-5; D may be TRBD1 or TRBD2 (6 bases each). The CDR3 DNA reads TGTGCCAGCACCCCCCTGGGGGCGGGATTAGAGACCCAGTACTTC. Amino acid sequence: CASTPLGAGLETQYF.